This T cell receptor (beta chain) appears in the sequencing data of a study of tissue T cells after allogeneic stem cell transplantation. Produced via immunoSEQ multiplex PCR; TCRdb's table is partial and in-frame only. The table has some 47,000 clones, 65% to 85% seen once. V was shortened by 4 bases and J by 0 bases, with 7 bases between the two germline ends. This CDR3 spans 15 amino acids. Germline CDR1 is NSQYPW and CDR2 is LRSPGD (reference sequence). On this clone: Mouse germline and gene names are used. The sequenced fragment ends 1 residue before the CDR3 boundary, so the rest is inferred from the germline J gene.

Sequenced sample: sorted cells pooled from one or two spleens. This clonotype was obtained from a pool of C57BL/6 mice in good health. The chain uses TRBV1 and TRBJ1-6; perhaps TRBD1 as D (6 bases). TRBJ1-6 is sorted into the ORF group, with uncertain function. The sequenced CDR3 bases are TGCACCTGCAGTGGGACAGATTCCTATAATTCGCCCCTCTAC. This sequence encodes CTCSGTDSYNSPLY. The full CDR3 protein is CTCSGTDSYNSPLYF.